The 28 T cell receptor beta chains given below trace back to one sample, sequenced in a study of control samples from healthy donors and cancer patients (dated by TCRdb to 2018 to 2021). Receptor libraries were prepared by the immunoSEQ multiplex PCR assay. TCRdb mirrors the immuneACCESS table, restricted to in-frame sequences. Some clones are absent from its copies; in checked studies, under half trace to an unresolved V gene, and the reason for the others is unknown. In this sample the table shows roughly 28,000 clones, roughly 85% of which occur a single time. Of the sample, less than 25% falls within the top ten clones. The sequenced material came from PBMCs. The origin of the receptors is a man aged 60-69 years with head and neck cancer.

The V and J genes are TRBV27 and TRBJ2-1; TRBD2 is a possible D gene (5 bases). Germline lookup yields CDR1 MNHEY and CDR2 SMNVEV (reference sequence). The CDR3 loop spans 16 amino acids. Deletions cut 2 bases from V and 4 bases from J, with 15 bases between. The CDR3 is CASSLDASGYYNEQFF. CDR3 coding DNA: TGTGCCAGCAGTTTAGACGCGAGCGGCTATTACAATGAGCAGTTCTTC.

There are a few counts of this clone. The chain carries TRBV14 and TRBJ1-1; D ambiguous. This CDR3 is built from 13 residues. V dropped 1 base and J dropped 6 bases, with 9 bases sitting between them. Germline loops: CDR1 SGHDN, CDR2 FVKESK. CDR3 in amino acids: CASSQVWEAEAFF. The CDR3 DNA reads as TGTGCCAGCAGCCAAGTATGGGAGGCTGAAGCTTTCTTT.

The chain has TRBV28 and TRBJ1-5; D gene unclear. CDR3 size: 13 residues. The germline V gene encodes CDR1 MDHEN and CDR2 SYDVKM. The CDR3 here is CLVGPNSNQPQHF. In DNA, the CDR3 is TGTTTGGTTGGGCCTAATAGCAATCAGCCCCAGCATTTT.

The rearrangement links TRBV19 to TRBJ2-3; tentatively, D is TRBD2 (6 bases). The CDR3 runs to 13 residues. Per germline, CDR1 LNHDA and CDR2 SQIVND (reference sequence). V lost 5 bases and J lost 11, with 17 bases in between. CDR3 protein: CASSPSGGPRQYF. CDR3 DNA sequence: TGTGCCAGTAGTCCCAGCGGAGGGCCTAGGCAGTATTTT. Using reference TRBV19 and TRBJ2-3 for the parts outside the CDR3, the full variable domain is DGGITQSPKYLFRKEGQNVTLSCEQNLNHDAMYWYRQDPGQGLRLIYYSQIVNDFQKGDIAEGYSVSREKKESFPLTVTSAQKNPTAFYLCASSPSGGPRQYFGPGTRLTVL.

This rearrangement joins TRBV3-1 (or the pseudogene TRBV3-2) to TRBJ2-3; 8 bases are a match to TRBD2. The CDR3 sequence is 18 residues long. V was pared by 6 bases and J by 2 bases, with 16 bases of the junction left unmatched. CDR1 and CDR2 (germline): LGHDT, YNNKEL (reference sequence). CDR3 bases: TGTGCCAGCAGTCGGGGATTGGCGGGGGGCTTTCACACAGATACGCAGTATTTT. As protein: CASSRGLAGGFHTDTQYF.

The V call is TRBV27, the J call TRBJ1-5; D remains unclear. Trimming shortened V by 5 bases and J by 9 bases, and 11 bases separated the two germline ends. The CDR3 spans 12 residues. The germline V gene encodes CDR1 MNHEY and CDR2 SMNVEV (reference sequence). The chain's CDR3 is CASSNSGRPQHF. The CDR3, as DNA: TGTGCCAGCAGTAATTCCGGGAGGCCCCAGCATTTT.

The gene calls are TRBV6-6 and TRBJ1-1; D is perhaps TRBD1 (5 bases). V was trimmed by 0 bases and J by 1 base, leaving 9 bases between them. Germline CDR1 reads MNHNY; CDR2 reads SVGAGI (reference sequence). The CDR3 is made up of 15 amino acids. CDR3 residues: CASSYSAGKNTEAFF. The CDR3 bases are TGTGCCAGCAGTTACTCGGCAGGGAAGAACACTGAAGCTTTCTTT.

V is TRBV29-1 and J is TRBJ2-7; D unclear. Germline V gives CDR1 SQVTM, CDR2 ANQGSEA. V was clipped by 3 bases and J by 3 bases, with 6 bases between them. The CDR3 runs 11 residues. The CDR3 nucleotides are TGCAGCGTTGAGGCTAACTACGAGCAGTACTTC. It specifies CSVEANYEQYF.

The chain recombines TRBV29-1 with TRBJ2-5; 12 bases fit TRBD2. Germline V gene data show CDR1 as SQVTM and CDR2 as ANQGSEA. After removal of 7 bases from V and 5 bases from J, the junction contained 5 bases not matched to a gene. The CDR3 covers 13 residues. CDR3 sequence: CSARLAGEETQYF. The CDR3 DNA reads TGCAGCGCCCGACTAGCGGGAGAGGAGACCCAGTACTTC. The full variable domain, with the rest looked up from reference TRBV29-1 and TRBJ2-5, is SAVISQKPSRDICQRGTSLTIQCQVDSQVTMMFWYRQQPGQSLTLIATANQGSEATYESGFVIDKFPISRPNLTFSTLTVSNMSPEDSSIYLCSARLAGEETQYFGPGTRLLVL.

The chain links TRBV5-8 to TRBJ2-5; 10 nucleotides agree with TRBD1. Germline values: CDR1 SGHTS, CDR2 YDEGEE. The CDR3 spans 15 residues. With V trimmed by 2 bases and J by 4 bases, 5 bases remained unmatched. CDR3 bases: TGTGCCAGCAGCTTCTACCGGGACAGGGGAGAGACCCAGTACTTC. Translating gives CASSFYRDRGETQYF.

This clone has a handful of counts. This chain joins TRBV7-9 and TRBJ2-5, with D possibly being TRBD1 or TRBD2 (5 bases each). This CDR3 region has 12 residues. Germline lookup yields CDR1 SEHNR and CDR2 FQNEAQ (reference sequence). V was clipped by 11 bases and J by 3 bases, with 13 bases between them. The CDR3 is CAGTRGEETQYF. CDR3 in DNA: TGTGCCGGGACGAGGGGTGAAGAGACCCAGTACTTC. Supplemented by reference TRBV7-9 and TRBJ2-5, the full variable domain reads DTGVSQNPRHKITKRGQNVTFRCDPISEHNRLYWYRQTLGQGPEFLTYFQNEAQLEKSRLLSDRFSAERPKGSFSTLEIQRTEQGDSAMYLCAGTRGEETQYFGPGTRLLVL.

The CDR3 loop is CASSIANSNQPQHF. The CDR3 DNA sequence: TGTGCCAGTAGTATAGCAAATAGCAATCAGCCCCAGCATTTT. The rearrangement joins TRBV19 to TRBJ1-5; D not resolved. V was cut by 1 base and J by 0 bases, with 4 bases left in between. In germline, CDR1 is LNHDA, CDR2 SQIVND (reference sequence). The CDR3 covers 14 residues.

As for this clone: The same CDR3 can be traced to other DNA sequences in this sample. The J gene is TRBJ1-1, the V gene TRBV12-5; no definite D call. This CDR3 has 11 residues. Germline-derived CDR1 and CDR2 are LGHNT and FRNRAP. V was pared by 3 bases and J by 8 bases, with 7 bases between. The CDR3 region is CASGLSREAFF. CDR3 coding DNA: TGTGCTAGTGGTTTATCCAGGGAAGCTTTCTTT.

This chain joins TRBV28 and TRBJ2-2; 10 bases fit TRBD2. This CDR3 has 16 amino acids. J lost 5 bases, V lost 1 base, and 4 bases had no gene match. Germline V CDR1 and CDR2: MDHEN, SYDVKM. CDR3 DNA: TGTGCCAGCAGTTTATTAGCGGGAGGTGGTACCGGGGAGCTGTTTTTT. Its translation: CASSLLAGGGTGELFF.

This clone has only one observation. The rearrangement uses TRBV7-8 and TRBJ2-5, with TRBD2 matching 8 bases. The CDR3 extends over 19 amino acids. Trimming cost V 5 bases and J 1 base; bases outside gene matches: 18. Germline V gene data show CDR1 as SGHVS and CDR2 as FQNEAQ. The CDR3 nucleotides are TGTGCCAGCAGCCCAAAGATGGGCGGGGGCGGGAGGACCCAAGAGACCCAGTACTTC. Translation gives CASSPKMGGGGRTQETQYF. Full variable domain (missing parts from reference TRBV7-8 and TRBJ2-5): GAGVSQSPRYKVAKRGQDVALRCDPISGHVSLFWYQQALGQGPEFLTYFQNEAQLDKSGLPSDRFFAERPEGSVSTLKIQRTQQEDSAVYLCASSPKMGGGGRTQETQYFGPGTRLLVL.

CDR3 sequence: CATKGHGSNTEAFF. The CDR3 DNA reads TGTGCCACCAAGGGACACGGCTCGAACACTGAAGCTTTCTTT. This chain joins TRBV24-1 and TRBJ1-1, with D possibly matching TRBD1 (6 bases). Germline CDR1 is KGHDR and CDR2 is SFDVKD. The V gene lost 8 bases and the J gene lost 1 base, with 13 bases spanning the gap. This CDR3 has 14 amino acids.

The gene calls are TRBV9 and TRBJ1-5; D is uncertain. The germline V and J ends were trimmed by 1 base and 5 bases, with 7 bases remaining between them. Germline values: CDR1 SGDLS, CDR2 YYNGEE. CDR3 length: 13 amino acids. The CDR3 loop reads CASSVSEDQPQHF. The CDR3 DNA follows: TGTGCCAGCAGCGTAAGTGAGGATCAGCCCCAGCATTTT.

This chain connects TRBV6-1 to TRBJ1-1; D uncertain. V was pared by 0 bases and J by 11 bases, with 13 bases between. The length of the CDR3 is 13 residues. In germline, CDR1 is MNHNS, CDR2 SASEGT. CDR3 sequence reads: CASSEARLQYAFF. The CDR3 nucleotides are TGTGCCAGCAGTGAAGCGCGGTTGCAGTACGCTTTCTTT.

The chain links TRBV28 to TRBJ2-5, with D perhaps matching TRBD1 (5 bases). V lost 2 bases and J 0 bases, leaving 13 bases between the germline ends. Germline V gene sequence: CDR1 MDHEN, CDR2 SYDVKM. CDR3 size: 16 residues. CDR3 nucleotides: TGTGCCAGCAGTTTACCCTTTGCAGGGAACCAAGAGACCCAGTACTTC. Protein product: CASSLPFAGNQETQYF.

In nucleotides, the CDR3 is TGTGCCAGCAGTTTAGGTGGACAGTACAATGAGCAGTTCTTC. Translating it yields CASSLGGQYNEQFF. This sequence joins TRBV28 and TRBJ2-1, with TRBD1 as a possible D gene (6 bases). The CDR3 is made up of 14 amino acids. Trimming cost V 2 bases and J 4 bases, with 9 bases left between them. Germline CDR1 is MDHEN and CDR2 is SYDVKM.

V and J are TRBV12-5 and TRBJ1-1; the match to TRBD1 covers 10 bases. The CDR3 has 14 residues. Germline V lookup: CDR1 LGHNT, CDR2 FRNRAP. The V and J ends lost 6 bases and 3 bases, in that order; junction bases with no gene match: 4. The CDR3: CASGRQGAYTEAFF. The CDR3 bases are TGTGCTAGTGGGCGACAGGGGGCGTACACTGAAGCTTTCTTT.

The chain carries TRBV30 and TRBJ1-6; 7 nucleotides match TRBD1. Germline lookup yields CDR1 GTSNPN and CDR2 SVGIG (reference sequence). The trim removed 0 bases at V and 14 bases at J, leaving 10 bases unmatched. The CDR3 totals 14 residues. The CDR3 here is CAWSVRGPTSALHF. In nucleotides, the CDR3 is TGTGCCTGGAGTGTAAGGGGGCCGACTTCGGCCCTCCACTTT.

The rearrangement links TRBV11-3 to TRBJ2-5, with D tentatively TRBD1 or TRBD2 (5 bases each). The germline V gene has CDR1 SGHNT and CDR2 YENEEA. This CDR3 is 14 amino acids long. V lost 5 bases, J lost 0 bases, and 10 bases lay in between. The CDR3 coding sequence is TGTGCCAGCAGCCGGGGACCCAACCAAGAGACCCAGTACTTC. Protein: CASSRGPNQETQYF. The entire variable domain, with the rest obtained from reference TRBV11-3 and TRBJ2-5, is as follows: EAGVVQSPRYKIIEKKQPVAFWCNPISGHNTLYWYLQNLGQGPELLIRYENEEAVDDSQLPKDRFSAERLKGVDSTLKIQPAELGDSAVYLCASSRGPNQETQYFGPGTRLLVL.

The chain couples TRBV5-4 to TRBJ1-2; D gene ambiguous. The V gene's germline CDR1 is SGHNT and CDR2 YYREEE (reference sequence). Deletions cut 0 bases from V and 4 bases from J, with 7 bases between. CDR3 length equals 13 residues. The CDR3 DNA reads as TGTGCCAGCAGCTTGGAACAGATCTATGGCTACACCTTC. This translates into CASSLEQIYGYTF.

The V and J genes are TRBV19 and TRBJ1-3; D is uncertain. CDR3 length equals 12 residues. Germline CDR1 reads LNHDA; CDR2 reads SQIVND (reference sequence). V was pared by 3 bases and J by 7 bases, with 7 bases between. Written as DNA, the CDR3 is TGTGCCAGTAGTATTCAGAGGAACACCATATATTTT. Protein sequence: CASSIQRNTIYF. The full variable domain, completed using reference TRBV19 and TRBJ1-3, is DGGITQSPKYLFRKEGQNVTLSCEQNLNHDAMYWYRQDPGQGLRLIYYSQIVNDFQKGDIAEGYSVSREKKESFPLTVTSAQKNPTAFYLCASSIQRNTIYFGEGSWLTVV.

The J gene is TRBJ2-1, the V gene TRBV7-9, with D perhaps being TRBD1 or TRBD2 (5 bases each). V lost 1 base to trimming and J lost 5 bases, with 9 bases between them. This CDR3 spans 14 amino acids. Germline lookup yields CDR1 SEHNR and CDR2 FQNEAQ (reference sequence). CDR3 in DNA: TGTGCCAGCAGCTTAGTTGGGGGTAACAATGAGCAGTTCTTC. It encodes CASSLVGGNNEQFF.

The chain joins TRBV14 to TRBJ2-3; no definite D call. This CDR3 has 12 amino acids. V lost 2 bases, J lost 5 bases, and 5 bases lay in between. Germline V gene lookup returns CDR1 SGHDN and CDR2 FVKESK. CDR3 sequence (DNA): TGTGCCAGCAGCCAAATAAAAGATACGCAGTATTTT. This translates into CASSQIKDTQYF.

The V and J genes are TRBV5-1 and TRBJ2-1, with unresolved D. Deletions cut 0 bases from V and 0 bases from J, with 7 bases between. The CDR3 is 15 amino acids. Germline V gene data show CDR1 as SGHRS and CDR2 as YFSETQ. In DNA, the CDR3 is TGCGCCAGCAGCTTGGACTACAACTCCTACAATGAGCAGTTCTTC. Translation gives CASSLDYNSYNEQFF.